This TCR beta chain was found in a study of blood T cell repertoires in COVID-19. Whole-study context: The study drew acute and convalescent COVID-19 samples from the United States, Italy and Spain. From T cells, B-cell-depleted T cells, or PBMCs came the material, which was cDNA or gDNA.

This clone was seen once. In the authors' methods: From reference gene primer amplification, estimates of nucleated cell counts were derived. The method was immunoSEQ multiplex PCR; TCRdb's version includes in-frame clones alone and lacks a portion of them. Clone size and the V and J calls come from that table; the DNA yielded D and trimming. The repertoire holds approximately 170,000 clones, with around 89% as singletons. The sequencing input was peripheral blood. The TCR comes from a man aged 18 to 29 who had recovered from COVID-19.

For the CDR3, the DNA is TGTGCCAGCAGCTGGCCACGAGGTAACTATGGCTACACCTTC. Translation gives CASSWPRGNYGYTF. The rearrangement links TRBV28 to TRBJ1-2; D remains unclear. Trimming took off 6 bases at V and 1 base at J, with 12 bases between the two ends. This CDR3 has 14 amino acids. Germline CDR1 and CDR2: MDHEN and SYDVKM.